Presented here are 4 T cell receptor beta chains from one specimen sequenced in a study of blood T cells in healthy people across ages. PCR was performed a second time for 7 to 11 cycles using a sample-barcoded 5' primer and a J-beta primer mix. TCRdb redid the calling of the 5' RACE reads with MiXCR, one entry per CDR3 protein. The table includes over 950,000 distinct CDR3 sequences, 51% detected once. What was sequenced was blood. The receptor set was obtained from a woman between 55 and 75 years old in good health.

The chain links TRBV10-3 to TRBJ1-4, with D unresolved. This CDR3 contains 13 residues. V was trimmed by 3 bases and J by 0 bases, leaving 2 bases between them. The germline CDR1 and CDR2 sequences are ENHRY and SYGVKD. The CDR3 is CAISETTNEKLFF. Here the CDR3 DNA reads TGTGCCATCAGTGAAACAACTAATGAAAAACTGTTTTTT.

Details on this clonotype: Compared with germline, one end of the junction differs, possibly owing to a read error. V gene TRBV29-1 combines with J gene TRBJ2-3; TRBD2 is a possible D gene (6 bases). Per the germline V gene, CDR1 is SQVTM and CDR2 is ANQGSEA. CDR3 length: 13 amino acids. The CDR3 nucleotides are TGCAGCGTGGGGGGACTCCGCACAGATATGCAGTATTTT. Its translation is CSVGGLRTDMQYF.

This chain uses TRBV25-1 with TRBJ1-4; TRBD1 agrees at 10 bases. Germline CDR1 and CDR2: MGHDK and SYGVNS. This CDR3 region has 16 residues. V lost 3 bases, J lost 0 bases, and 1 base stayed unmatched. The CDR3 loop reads CASSEGQGTTNEKLFF. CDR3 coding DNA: TGTGCCAGCAGTGAGGGACAGGGGACAACTAATGAAAAACTGTTTTTT.

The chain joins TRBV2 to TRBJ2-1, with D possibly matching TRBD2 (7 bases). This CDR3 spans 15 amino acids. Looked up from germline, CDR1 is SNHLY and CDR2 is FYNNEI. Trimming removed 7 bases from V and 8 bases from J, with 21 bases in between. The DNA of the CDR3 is TGTGCCAGCACTGGACCGAGGGGGGAGGGATATGAGCAGTTCTTC. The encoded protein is CASTGPRGEGYEQFF.